The 26 T cell receptor beta chains below were found in one sample sequenced in a study of cytomegalovirus exposure and HLA in healthy donors. Some clones are missing from TCRdb's copy, which holds only in-frame ones; the method was immunoSEQ multiplex PCR. The sample has around 63,000 clones, around 90% seen once; the top ten hold roughly 1.2%. Sequenced input: PBMCs. These receptors were taken from a woman between 18 and 29 years old in good health and CMV-seronegative.

This clone was recorded a few times. The rearrangement links TRBV25-1 to TRBJ2-1, with 9 bases fitting TRBD2. Looked up from germline, CDR1 is MGHDK and CDR2 is SYGVNS. The J segment lost 0 bases and the V segment lost 6 bases, leaving 9 bases of the junction unmatched. The CDR3 is 17 amino acids. The CDR3 bases are TGTGCCAGCAGCGGCGGGGGGGGCCAGAGCTCCTACAATGAGCAGTTCTTC. Its translation: CASSGGGGQSSYNEQFF.

The J gene is TRBJ1-2, the V gene TRBV12-5; 7 bases are a match to TRBD1. CDR1 is LGHNT and CDR2 is FRNRAP in the germline V gene. Trimming took 3 bases from V and 6 from J; bases not matched to a gene: 10. CDR3 size: 15 residues. The CDR3: CASGFRDRVDHGYTF. In nucleotides, the CDR3 is TGTGCTAGTGGTTTCCGTGACAGGGTAGACCATGGCTACACCTTC. The whole variable domain, filled in from reference TRBV12-5 and TRBJ1-2, reads DARVTQTPRHKVTEMGQEVTMRCQPILGHNTVFWYRQTMMQGLELLAYFRNRAPLDDSGMPKDRFSAEMPDATLATLKIQPSEPRDSAVYFCASGFRDRVDHGYTFGSGTRLTVV.

The chain links TRBV27 to TRBJ2-5; 12 nucleotides match TRBD2. The CDR3 extends over 14 amino acids. The ends lost 8 bases at V and 3 bases at J; junction bases unmatched: 4. Germline CDR1 reads MNHEY; CDR2 reads SMNVEV (reference sequence). The CDR3 protein is CASCPSGGEETQYF. For the CDR3, the DNA is TGTGCCAGCTGCCCTAGCGGGGGGGAAGAGACCCAGTACTTC.

This CDR3 is CSVEDAGYGYTF. The CDR3 nucleotides are TGCAGCGTTGAAGACGCCGGCTATGGCTACACCTTC. The J gene is TRBJ1-2, the V gene TRBV29-1; D is uncertain. CDR3 length equals 12 residues. The ends were cut back, 0 bases at V and 4 bases at J, with 6 bases in the middle. Germline V gives CDR1 SQVTM, CDR2 ANQGSEA.

This clone was counted a single time. The rearrangement joins TRBV9 to TRBJ1-3, with D uncertain. Trimming removed 0 bases from V and 4 bases from J, with 14 bases in between. The germline gives CDR1 SGDLS, CDR2 YYNGEE. The CDR3 length is 16 residues. CDR3 coding DNA: TGTGCCAGCAGCGTAGGGTTGGCGGGTTCGGGAAACACCATATATTTT. It codes for CASSVGLAGSGNTIYF.

The chain links TRBV18 to TRBJ2-7; D unclear. The CDR3 is 14 residues long. Germline V gene lookup returns CDR1 KGHSH and CDR2 LQKENI. V lost 0 bases, J lost 2 bases, and 8 bases lay in between. As DNA, the CDR3 is TGTGCCAGCTCACCACCGTCCGGAGCCTACGAGCAGTACTTC. Translation: CASSPPSGAYEQYF.

This clone has a single count. This chain links TRBV28 with TRBJ2-1; 9 bases fit TRBD1. Losses at the gene ends were 4 bases for V and 4 bases for J; bases not matched to a gene: 2. Looked up from germline, CDR1 is MDHEN and CDR2 is SYDVKM. The CDR3 spans 14 residues. CDR3 in amino acids: CASSWDRVYNEQFF. In DNA, the CDR3 is TGTGCCAGCAGTTGGGACAGGGTTTACAATGAGCAGTTCTTC.

This chain uses TRBV6-5 with TRBJ2-3; 7 bases map to TRBD2. V trimming: 1 base; J trimming: 6 bases; junction bases outside the gene matches: 1. The CDR3 has 13 residues. CDR1 is MNHEY and CDR2 is SVGAGI in the germline V gene. The CDR3 region has the DNA TGTGCCAGCAGTTACTTCGGGGGGGATACGCAGTATTTT. As protein: CASSYFGGDTQYF.

This chain joins TRBV4-1 and TRBJ1-4, with 7 bases lining up with TRBD1. The CDR3 has 15 residues. Germline assignment: CDR1 MGHRA and CDR2 YSYEKL. The J segment lost 5 bases and the V segment lost 3 bases, leaving 6 bases of the junction unmatched. The CDR3 sequence: CASSQIQGVNEKLFF. The DNA for the CDR3 is TGCGCCAGCAGCCAGATTCAGGGGGTAAATGAAAAACTGTTTTTT.

This clone turned up a few times. The V gene is TRBV5-1, the J gene TRBJ1-2, with TRBD1 identical over 8 bases. Germline-derived CDR1 and CDR2 are SGHRS and YFSETQ. Unmatched junction bases numbered 27, after V lost 7 bases and J lost 7 bases. CDR3 length equals 19 residues. DNA of the CDR3: TGCGCCAGCGGGGAGGTGTCCGGGGGCAGGGGGCGCTCATATCGTGGCTACACCTTC. Translated, it gives CASGEVSGGRGRSYRGYTF.

The sample holds a few counts of this clone. V usage is TRBV6-5 and J usage is TRBJ1-5; D not resolved. Trimming took 6 bases from V and 6 from J, leaving 18 bases between them. Germline V gene sequence: CDR1 MNHEY, CDR2 SVGAGI. The CDR3 sequence is 15 residues long. CDR3 bases: TGTGCCAGCAGCTTAGGGCAGGAGGCGGGTCAGCCCCAGCATTTT. This sequence encodes CASSLGQEAGQPQHF.

V gene TRBV30 combines with J gene TRBJ1-1; D might be TRBD1 (5 bases). Trimming shortened V by 3 bases and J by 3 bases, and 11 bases separated the two germline ends. Germline values: CDR1 GTSNPN, CDR2 SVGIG (reference sequence). The CDR3 consists of 13 residues. CDR3 region: CAWRTGGYTEAFF. The CDR3 DNA follows: TGTGCCTGGAGGACCGGGGGTTACACTGAAGCTTTCTTT.

The chain joins TRBV4-1 to TRBJ1-2; 11 nucleotides agree with TRBD1. The V gene's germline CDR1 is MGHRA and CDR2 YSYEKL. The CDR3 totals 18 residues. V dropped 4 bases and J dropped 4; count of bases not matched to a gene: 14. The CDR3 bases are TGCGCCAGCAGCCCTCGGGAGGCCCGGACAGGGGGCTTCTATGGCTACACCTTC. The encoded protein is CASSPREARTGGFYGYTF.

The chain joins TRBV2 to TRBJ1-2, with TRBD1 matching 9 bases. The CDR3 extends over 13 amino acids. Germline V gives CDR1 SNHLY, CDR2 FYNNEI. V lost 3 bases, J lost 6 bases, and 2 bases stayed unmatched. CDR3 sequence: CASSEGQGDGYTF. CDR3 in DNA: TGTGCCAGCAGTGAGGGACAGGGAGATGGCTACACCTTC.

The J gene is TRBJ2-5, the V gene TRBV11-3, with 12 bases identical to TRBD2. Looked up from germline, CDR1 is SGHNT and CDR2 is YENEEA. The V and J ends lost 4 bases and 5 bases, in that order; junction bases with no gene match: 5. There are 15 residues in the CDR3. Here the CDR3 reads CASSSSGLAGETQYF. CDR3 DNA sequence: TGTGCCAGCAGCTCATCTGGACTAGCGGGGGAGACCCAGTACTTC.

The chain has TRBV5-8 and TRBJ1-6, with D tentatively TRBD1 (5 bases). Trimming cost V 2 bases and J 9 bases, with 12 bases left between them. This CDR3 region has 14 residues. Germline assignment: CDR1 SGHTS and CDR2 YDEGEE. The CDR3 sequence: CASSFARQTSPLHF. CDR3 nucleotide sequence: TGTGCCAGCAGCTTCGCACGACAGACTTCACCCCTCCACTTT.

J is TRBJ2-3 and V is TRBV29-1, with a possible D match to TRBD1 (5 bases). V was cut by 1 base and J by 1 base, with 15 bases left in between. This CDR3 spans 16 amino acids. Germline assignment: CDR1 SQVTM and CDR2 ANQGSEA. As DNA, the CDR3 is TGCAGCGTTGAAGGGCAGGGAAATTTAGGCACAGATACGCAGTATTTT. Protein sequence: CSVEGQGNLGTDTQYF.

The table lists this clone with a count of one. V and J are TRBV27 and TRBJ2-1, with D possibly TRBD2 on 5 matching bases. This CDR3 comprises 15 residues. The germline V gene has CDR1 MNHEY and CDR2 SMNVEV (reference sequence). The V end was cut by 1 base, the J end by 7 bases, with 14 bases between. The CDR3 protein is CASSLYSNRGNEQFF. CDR3 in DNA: TGTGCCAGCAGTTTATACTCCAACCGCGGGAATGAGCAGTTCTTC.

V gene TRBV18 combines with J gene TRBJ1-3; TRBD1 is a possible D gene (6 bases). The germline CDR1 and CDR2 sequences are KGHSH and LQKENI. Trimming pared 3 bases from V and 2 bases from J, leaving 14 bases between. This CDR3 contains 16 residues. CDR3 DNA: TGTGCCAGCTCACCTGGGGCAGGGGTTACTGGAAACACCATATATTTT. Residues: CASSPGAGVTGNTIYF.

The chain combines TRBV14 with TRBJ2-7; possibly TRBD1 for D (5 bases). The CDR3 has 14 residues. Germline V CDR1 and CDR2: SGHDN, FVKESK. With 0 bases removed from V and 4 bases from J, the gap between germline ends came to 10 bases. As DNA, the CDR3 is TGTGCCAGCAGCCAAGACTGGGGCAGATACGAGCAGTACTTC. Amino acid sequence: CASSQDWGRYEQYF.

The J gene is TRBJ2-1, the V gene TRBV4-2; perhaps TRBD2 as D (6 bases). Germline values: CDR1 LGHNA, CDR2 YNFKEQ. The CDR3 has 17 amino acids. The germline V and J ends were trimmed by 0 bases and 0 bases, with 12 bases remaining between them. The CDR3 spells CASSQDGAGTSYNEQFF. The CDR3 DNA sequence: TGTGCCAGCAGCCAAGACGGAGCGGGTACCTCCTACAATGAGCAGTTCTTC.

V gene TRBV27 combines with J gene TRBJ2-3, with 12 positions matching TRBD1. The ends lost 6 bases at V and 8 bases at J; junction bases unmatched: 18. The CDR3 totals 18 residues. Germline values: CDR1 MNHEY, CDR2 SMNVEV (reference sequence). Here the CDR3 reads CASSRGQGTGGHRTTQYF. The CDR3 DNA reads TGTGCCAGCAGCCGCGGACAAGGGACAGGGGGCCACCGGACTACGCAGTATTTT.

The table lists this clone with a count of one. The J gene is TRBJ1-2, the V gene TRBV4-1; TRBD1 aligns across 7 bases. V was clipped by 2 bases and J by 0 bases; unmatched bases: 15. Germline V gene data show CDR1 as MGHRA and CDR2 as YSYEKL. The CDR3 is 19 amino acids. The CDR3 spells CASSQPTGTAVTSNYGYTF. The CDR3 coding sequence is TGCGCCAGCAGCCAACCTACCGGGACAGCCGTAACTTCTAACTATGGCTACACCTTC.

The genes are TRBV11-2 and TRBJ1-3; D gene unclear. Germline loops: CDR1 SGHAT, CDR2 FQNNGV. This CDR3 is 15 amino acids long. Trimming pared 1 base from V and 3 bases from J, leaving 10 bases between. CDR3 nucleotide sequence: TGTGCCAGCAGCTTAGGAGGGCGCTTTGGAAACACCATATATTTT. Translation gives CASSLGGRFGNTIYF. The full variable domain, its missing parts supplied by reference TRBV11-2 and TRBJ1-3, is EAGVAQSPRYKIIEKRQSVAFWCNPISGHATLYWYQQILGQGPKLLIQFQNNGVVDDSQLPKDRFSAERLKGVDSTLKIQPAKLEDSAVYLCASSLGGRFGNTIYFGEGSWLTVV.

The chain links TRBV18 to TRBJ1-4; D is undetermined. V dropped 5 bases and J dropped 5 bases, with 12 bases sitting between them. Germline V lookup: CDR1 KGHSH, CDR2 LQKENI. This CDR3 region has 14 residues. The CDR3 loop reads CASSIGSFNEKLFF. The CDR3 DNA sequence: TGTGCCAGCTCAATAGGGAGTTTCAATGAAAAACTGTTTTTT. Based on the CDR3 plus reference TRBV18 and TRBJ1-4, the full variable domain is NAGVMQNPRHLVRRRGQEARLRCSPMKGHSHVYWYRQLPEEGLKFMVYLQKENIIDESGMPKERFSAEFPKEGPSILRIQQVVRGDSAAYFCASSIGSFNEKLFFGSGTQLSVL.

The chain carries TRBV2 and TRBJ2-6; D is possibly TRBD2 (6 bases). Germline V gives CDR1 SNHLY, CDR2 FYNNEI. This CDR3 is 18 amino acids long. The germline V and J ends were trimmed by 6 bases and 0 bases, with 18 bases remaining between them. The CDR3 loop reads CASRPPWGSGSGANVLTF. CDR3 coding DNA: TGTGCCAGCAGACCCCCCTGGGGTAGCGGCTCTGGGGCCAACGTCCTGACTTTC.